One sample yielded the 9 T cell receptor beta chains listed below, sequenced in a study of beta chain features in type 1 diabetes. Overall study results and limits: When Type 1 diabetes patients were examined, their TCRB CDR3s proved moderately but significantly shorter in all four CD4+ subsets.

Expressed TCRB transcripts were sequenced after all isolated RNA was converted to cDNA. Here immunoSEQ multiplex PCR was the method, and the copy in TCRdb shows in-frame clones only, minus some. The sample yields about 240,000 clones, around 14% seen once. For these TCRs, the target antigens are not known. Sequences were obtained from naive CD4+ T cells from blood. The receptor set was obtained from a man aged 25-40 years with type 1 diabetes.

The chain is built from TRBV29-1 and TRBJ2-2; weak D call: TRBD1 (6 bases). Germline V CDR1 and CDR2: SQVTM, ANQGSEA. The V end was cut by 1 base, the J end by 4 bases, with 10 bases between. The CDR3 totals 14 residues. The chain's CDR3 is CSVEVQGGTGELFF. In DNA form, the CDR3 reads TGCAGCGTTGAAGTACAGGGCGGCACCGGGGAGCTGTTTTTT.

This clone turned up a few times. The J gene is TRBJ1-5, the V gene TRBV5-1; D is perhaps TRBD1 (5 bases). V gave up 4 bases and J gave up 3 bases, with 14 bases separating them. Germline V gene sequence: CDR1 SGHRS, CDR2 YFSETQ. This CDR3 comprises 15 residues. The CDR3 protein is CASSLMGGDNQPQHF. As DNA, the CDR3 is TGCGCCAGCAGCCTGATGGGAGGGGACAATCAGCCCCAGCATTTT. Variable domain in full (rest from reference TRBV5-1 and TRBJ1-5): KAGVTQTPRYLIKTRGQQVTLSCSPISGHRSVSWYQQTPGQGLQFLFEYFSETQRNKGNFPGRFSGRQFSNSRSEMNVSTLELGDSALYLCASSLMGGDNQPQHFGDGTRLSIL.

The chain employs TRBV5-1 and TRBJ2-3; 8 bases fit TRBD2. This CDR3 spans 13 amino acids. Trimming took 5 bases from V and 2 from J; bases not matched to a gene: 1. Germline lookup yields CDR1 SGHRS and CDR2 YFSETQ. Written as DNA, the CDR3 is TGCGCCAGCAGTAGCGGGAACACAGATACGCAGTATTTT. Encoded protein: CASSSGNTDTQYF.

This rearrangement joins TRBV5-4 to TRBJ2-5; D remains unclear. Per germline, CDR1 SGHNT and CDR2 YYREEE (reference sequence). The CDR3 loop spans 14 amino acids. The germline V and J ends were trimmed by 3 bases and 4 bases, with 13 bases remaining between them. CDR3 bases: TGTGCCAGCAGCTCTAGTCGGGTTCCAGAGACCCAGTACTTC. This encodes CASSSSRVPETQYF.

This CDR3 is CASSGGTGRDQPQHF. DNA for the CDR3: TGTGCCAGCAGTGGAGGGACAGGGCGCGACCAGCCCCAGCATTTT. The chain uses TRBV6-1 and TRBJ1-5; 9 bases map to TRBD1. CDR3 length: 15 amino acids. The junction had 8 bases not matched to a gene; V was cut back by 4 bases and J by 7 bases. Germline V lookup: CDR1 MNHNS, CDR2 SASEGT.

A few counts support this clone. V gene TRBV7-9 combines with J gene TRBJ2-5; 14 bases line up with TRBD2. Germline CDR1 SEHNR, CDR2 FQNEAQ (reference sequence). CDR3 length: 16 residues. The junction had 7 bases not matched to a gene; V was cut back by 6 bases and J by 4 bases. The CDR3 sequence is CASSSGTSGRGETQYF. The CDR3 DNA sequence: TGTGCCAGCAGTTCCGGGACTAGCGGGAGAGGAGAGACCCAGTACTTC. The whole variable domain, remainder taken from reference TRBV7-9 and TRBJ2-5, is DTGVSQNPRHKITKRGQNVTFRCDPISEHNRLYWYRQTLGQGPEFLTYFQNEAQLEKSRLLSDRFSAERPKGSFSTLEIQRTEQGDSAMYLCASSSGTSGRGETQYFGPGTRLLVL.

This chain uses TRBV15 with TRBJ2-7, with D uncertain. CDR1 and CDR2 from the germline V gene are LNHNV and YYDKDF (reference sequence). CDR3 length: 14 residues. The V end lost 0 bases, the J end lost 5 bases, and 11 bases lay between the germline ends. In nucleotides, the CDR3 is TGTGCCACCAGCAGAGATCTAGTATCGGACGAGCAGTACTTC. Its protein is CATSRDLVSDEQYF.

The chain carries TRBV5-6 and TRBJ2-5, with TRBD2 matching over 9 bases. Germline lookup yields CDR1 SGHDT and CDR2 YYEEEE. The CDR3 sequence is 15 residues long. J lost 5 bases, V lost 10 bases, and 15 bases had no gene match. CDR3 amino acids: CAGSTGTSIMETQYF. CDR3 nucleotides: TGTGCCGGTTCTACCGGGACTAGCATAATGGAGACCCAGTACTTC.

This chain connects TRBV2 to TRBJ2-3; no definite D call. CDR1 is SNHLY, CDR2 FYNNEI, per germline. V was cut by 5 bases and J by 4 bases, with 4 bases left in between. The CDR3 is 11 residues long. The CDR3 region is CASSYSDTQYF. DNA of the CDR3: TGTGCCAGCAGTTACTCAGATACGCAGTATTTT. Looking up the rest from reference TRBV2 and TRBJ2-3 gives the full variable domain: EPEVTQTPSHQVTQMGQEVILRCVPISNHLYFYWYRQILGQKVEFLVSFYNNEISEKSEIFDDQFSVERPDGSNFTLKIRSTKLEDSAMYFCASSYSDTQYFGPGTRLTVL.